Listed below are T cell receptor beta chains from one sample, sequenced in a study of blood T cell repertoires in COVID-19. Some clones are missing from TCRdb's copy, which holds only in-frame ones; the method was immunoSEQ multiplex PCR. The table includes over 50,000 clones, about 89% detected once. Sequences were obtained from peripheral blood. The receptors stem from a man aged 60 to 75 with acute or convalescent COVID-19. CDR3s include the opening cysteine and the closing phenylalanine or tryptophan. The D gene is left open where the match is weak. The size entry is marked missing in some rows and otherwise reads once, few, many or a size class.

V	length	J	size	D	CDR3	DNA
TRBV27	14	TRBJ1-2	NA	TRBD1	CASSDRGFNYGYTF	TGTGCCAGCAGCGACAGGGGATTTAACTATGGCTACACCTTC
TRBV19	15	TRBJ1-5	NA	TRBD1	CASSGRDRGLEPQHF	TGTGCCAGTAGTGGACGGGACAGGGGACTTGAACCCCAGCATTTT
TRBV18	16	TRBJ1-4	NA	TRBD1	CASSHSHQGAGEKLFF	TGTGCCAGCTCCCACAGCCATCAGGGGGCGGGTGAAAAACTGTTTTTT
TRBV7-2	13	TRBJ1-5	NA	NA	CASSVPPEQPQHF	TGTGCCAGCAGCGTCCCCCCGGAGCAGCCCCAGCATTTT
TRBV15	12	TRBJ1-2	NA	NA	CATSRDRYGYTF	TGTGCCACCAGCAGAGATCGGTATGGCTACACCTTC
TRBV9	18	TRBJ1-2	NA	TRBD1	CASSVGEGQGDHYYGYTF	TGTGCCAGCAGCGTAGGGGAGGGACAGGGCGATCACTACTATGGCTACACCTTC
TRBV6-1	13	TRBJ1-6	NA	NA	CASSEALDSPLHF	TGTGCCAGCAGTGAAGCGCTAGATTCACCCCTCCACTTT
TRBV4-3	16	TRBJ2-3	NA	NA	CASSQEPVDRTDTQYF	TGCGCCAGCAGCCAAGAGCCAGTTGATCGCACAGATACGCAGTATTTT
TRBV19	13	TRBJ1-2	NA	NA	CASRRRAGYGYTF	TGTGCCAGTAGGCGGAGGGCCGGCTATGGCTACACCTTC
TRBV11-2	15	TRBJ2-3	few	TRBD2	CASSPLAGFTRRQYF	TGTGCCAGCAGCCCACTAGCGGGCTTTACACGTAGGCAGTATTTT
TRBV18	15	TRBJ1-5	NA	TRBD1	CASSPTGGLIQPQHF	TGTGCCAGCTCACCGACAGGGGGTTTGATTCAGCCCCAGCATTTT
TRBV25-1	17	TRBJ2-2	NA	TRBD2	CASSGPPGGGDTGELFF	TGTGCCAGCAGTGGCCCGCCAGGCGGGGGGGATACCGGGGAGCTGTTTTTT
TRBV10-3	15	TRBJ2-3	NA	TRBD2	CAIKSSGQSTDTQYF	TGTGCCATCAAGTCTAGCGGGCAAAGCACAGATACGCAGTATTTT
TRBV11-2	13	TRBJ1-5	NA	NA	CASSSDYNQPQHF	TGTGCCAGCAGCTCGGACTACAATCAGCCCCAGCATTTT